A selection of T cell receptor beta chains follows, all from one sample in a study of memory CD4+ T cells and cytomegalovirus serostatus. Sequencing was performed with immunoSEQ multiplex PCR; in TCRdb, only in-frame clones are kept and a portion is missing. The table records almost 45,000 clones, 70% to 80% of them present only once. Material: memory CD4+ T cells from blood. The receptors were sampled from an adult in good health and CMV-seronegative. Both conserved end residues are part of each CDR3. Fields, in order: J gene, D gene, V gene, clone size, CDR3 protein. The D gene is left open where the match is weak. Rows may omit the clone size; those that give it use once, few, many or a size class.

TRBJ1-2 | - | TRBV6-5 | - | CASRGKGRGYGYTF
TRBJ1-2 | - | TRBV5-8 | once | CASSLAFTGLVWGYTF
TRBJ1-4 | - | TRBV19 | - | CASSIGGGEGEKLFF
TRBJ2-7 | - | TRBV7-9 | - | CASSRGRRSSYEQYF
TRBJ1-5 | TRBD1 | TRBV29-1 | - | CSVRTGMGPQHF
TRBJ2-1 | TRBD2 | TRBV7-9 | - | CASSLELGTSVYNEQFF
TRBJ1-2 | - | TRBV7-2 | once | CASSPGMDYGYTF
TRBJ1-2 | - | TRBV28 | - | CASSSPTRTADNYGYTF
TRBJ1-2 | - | TRBV5-1 | - | CASSRDSGMRGYTF
TRBJ1-2 | - | TRBV30 | - | CAWTRTDSVRGYTF
TRBJ2-5 | - | TRBV6-1 | - | CASKTTGESDTQYF
TRBJ2-5 | - | TRBV12-5 | - | CASGPGIPVETQYF
TRBJ1-2 | TRBD1 | TRBV10-3 | - | CAIRTGQGEYGYTF
TRBJ1-4 | TRBD1 | TRBV6-4 | - | CASSATTGGSEKLFF
TRBJ2-7 | TRBD2 | TRBV4-3 | few | CASSQDTGGTKSYEQYF
TRBJ2-5 | - | TRBV19 | - | CASSLPRLPLLEKTQYF
TRBJ2-3 | - | TRBV4-3 | - | CASSQDEVGAGTDTQYF
TRBJ2-2 | TRBD1 | TRBV5-1 | - | CASSLEGTGYAGELFF
TRBJ2-7 | TRBD1 | TRBV5-6 | - | CASSFDRGQTF
TRBJ2-2 | TRBD2 | TRBV7-9 | - | CASSSTSGRAVTGELFF
TRBJ2-5 | - | TRBV5-6 | - | CASSLKASRETQYF
TRBJ2-5 | TRBD2 | TRBV10-2 | - | CASSEGPSGMGETQYF
TRBJ2-3 | TRBD2 | TRBV6-6 | - | CASSYASGPDTQYF
TRBJ2-3 | TRBD1 | TRBV5-1 | - | CASSPGQAADTQYF
TRBJ2-2 | - | TRBV19 | - | CATGWGNTGELFF
TRBJ2-3 | - | TRBV27 | - | CASSRRLRDTQYF
TRBJ1-2 | TRBD1 | TRBV23-1 | - | CASPPDRVGCGYTF
TRBJ2-5 | TRBD1 | TRBV10-3 | - | CAISAGGSQEAQYF
TRBJ2-7 | - | TRBV4-3 | - | CASSQDYRLSYEQYF
TRBJ1-6 | - | TRBV11-3 | - | CASSGQTTNSPLHF
TRBJ2-1 | - | TRBV7-2 | few | CASSLTRINEQFF
TRBJ2-1 | - | TRBV2 | - | CASSAGNRAQFF
TRBJ1-2 | - | TRBV6-5 | - | CASSYDGNYGYTF
TRBJ2-7 | - | TRBV14 | few | CASSSGPEQYF
TRBJ1-1 | - | TRBV21-1 | - | CASSQGTDDITEAFF
TRBJ2-7 | - | TRBV19 | - | CASSLEHGAYEQYF
TRBJ2-6 | TRBD1 | TRBV10-2 | - | CASGSGPGQGFAGANVLTF
TRBJ2-7 | TRBD2 | TRBV2 | - | CASSELAGEQYF
TRBJ1-4 | - | TRBV4-2 | - | CASSQDWYRVATNEKLFF
TRBJ2-1 | - | TRBV9 | - | CASSATGRTYNEQFF
TRBJ2-5 | - | TRBV2 | - | CASRDTGAGETQYF
TRBJ1-3 | - | TRBV27 | - | CASRLTGISGNTIYF
TRBJ2-7 | - | TRBV2 | - | CASRRDTYEQYF
TRBJ2-3 | - | TRBV4-2 | - | CASSQLTGTDTQYF
TRBJ1-1 | - | TRBV4-1 | - | CASRSGVGGAFF
TRBJ1-1 | - | TRBV29-1 | few | CSVRIIVTADTEAFF
TRBJ2-7 | TRBD1 | TRBV6-1 | once | CASSRGGTGISEQYF
TRBJ2-7 | TRBD1 | TRBV9 | - | CASSVGTGGVYEQYF
TRBJ2-2 | TRBD2 | TRBV19 | few | CASSPRGLAGPAGELFF
TRBJ1-5 | - | TRBV5-5 | few | CASSLSWGTSNQPQHF
TRBJ2-2 | TRBD1 | TRBV6-6 | - | CASSPDRGQGTGELFF
TRBJ1-2 | - | TRBV5-6 | - | CASSFAREVGYTF
TRBJ1-1 | - | TRBV11-2 | - | CASSPLLSGAFF
TRBJ2-2 | - | TRBV6-4 | - | CASSDGTQETGELFF
TRBJ2-5 | TRBD2 | TRBV7-2 | - | CASSTGLGMYQETQYF
TRBJ2-7 | - | TRBV10-3 | - | CASQGRHEQYF
TRBJ2-7 | TRBD2 | TRBV7-2 | - | CASSLDSGRAVEQYF
TRBJ2-7 | - | TRBV10-3 | - | CAISESPGSTYEQYF
TRBJ2-5 | TRBD2 | TRBV19 | - | CASSDQTPGLADQETQYF
TRBJ1-2 | - | TRBV6-1 | - | CASSELTARYGYTF